This TCR beta chain was identified in a study of cytomegalovirus exposure and HLA in healthy donors. Study-level findings and limits: An analysis done earlier found most TCR beta V segments productive about 87% or about 30% of the time.

In regard to this clone: Its specificity is not known.

Primers for the PCR totalled 60 Vbeta and 13 Jbeta. Sequenced by immunoSEQ multiplex PCR; TCRdb stores in-frame clones only, minus some. The sample shows about 140,000 clones, roughly 80% of them seen only once. Trimming stripped 2 bases from V and 1 base from J, with 4 bases between. Germline CDR1 SGHDT, CDR2 YYEEEE. There are 12 residues in the CDR3. The sequenced sample consisted of PBMCs. V gene TRBV5-6 combines with J gene TRBJ2-7; the D is unclear. The origin of this receptor is a man between 40 and 49 years old in good health and CMV-seropositive. The CDR3: CASSFRSYEQYF. DNA for the CDR3: TGTGCCAGCAGCTTTAGATCCTACGAGCAGTACTTC.